A selection of T cell receptor beta chains follows, all from one sample in a study of blood T cell repertoires in COVID-19. Assay: immunoSEQ multiplex PCR; the TCRdb copy retains only in-frame clones and omits some. The sample contains some 270,000 clones, around 83% of which appear only once. Material for sequencing was peripheral blood. The receptor source for this set is a woman in her 40s who had recovered from COVID-19. The CDR3 runs from the conserved cysteine through the conserved F or W. Each record gives: CDR3 protein, CDR3 DNA, D gene, clone size, CDR3 length, V gene, J gene. D genes are given only for firm matches. Some rows mark clone size as missing; the rest say once, few, many or name a class of expanded clone.

CASSQTPQVAFF	TGTGCCAGCAGCCAAACCCCCCAGGTAGCTTTCTTT	.	once	12	TRBV3-1/TRBV3-2	TRBJ1-1
CASSFTGSYGYTF	TGTGCCAGCAGCTTCACAGGTTCCTATGGCTACACCTTC	.	.	13	TRBV3-1/TRBV3-2	TRBJ1-2
CASSSGILNTEAFF	TGTGCCAGTTCTTCCGGGATTTTGAACACTGAAGCTTTCTTT	.	.	14	TRBV11-2	TRBJ1-1
CASSSPPYNEQFF	TGTGCCAGCAGCTCCCCCCCTTACAATGAGCAGTTCTTC	.	once	13	TRBV11-2	TRBJ2-1
CASSHEGGRPNYGYTF	TGTGCCAGCAGCCATGAAGGAGGCAGACCTAACTATGGCTACACCTTC	.	.	16	TRBV4-2	TRBJ1-2
CASSPRGASETQYF	TGCGCCAGCAGCCCCCGGGGGGCATCAGAGACCCAGTACTTC	.	.	14	TRBV5-1	TRBJ2-5
CASTLGAGGFYEQYF	TGCGCCAGCACCTTGGGGGCAGGGGGCTTCTACGAGCAGTACTTC	TRBD1	.	15	TRBV5-1	TRBJ2-7
CASSLRQSSYNSPLHF	TGCGCCAGCAGCCTCCGACAGAGCTCCTATAATTCACCCCTCCACTTT	.	.	16	TRBV5-1	TRBJ1-6
CASSSGQGQETQYF	TGTGCCAGCAGCTCAGGACAGGGACAAGAGACCCAGTACTTC	TRBD1	.	14	TRBV5-4	TRBJ2-5
CATRSGTSNYGYTF	TGTGCCACCAGAAGCGGAACAAGCAACTATGGCTACACCTTC	.	.	14	TRBV15	TRBJ1-2